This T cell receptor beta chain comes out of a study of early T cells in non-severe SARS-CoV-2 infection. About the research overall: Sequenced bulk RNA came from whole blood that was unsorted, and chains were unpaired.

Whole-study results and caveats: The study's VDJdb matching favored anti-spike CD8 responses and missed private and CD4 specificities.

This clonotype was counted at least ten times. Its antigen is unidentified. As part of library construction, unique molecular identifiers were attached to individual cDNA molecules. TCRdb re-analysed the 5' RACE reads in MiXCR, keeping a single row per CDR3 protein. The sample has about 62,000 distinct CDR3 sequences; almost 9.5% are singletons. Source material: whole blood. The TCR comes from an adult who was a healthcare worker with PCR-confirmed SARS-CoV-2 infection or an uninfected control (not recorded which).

The CDR3 here is CASSHSSKNIQYF. The CDR3 DNA reads TGTGCCAGCAGCCACTCCAGCAAAAACATTCAGTACTTC. The gene calls are TRBV3-1 and TRBJ2-4; D remains unclear. The CDR3 length is 13 residues. In germline, CDR1 is LGHDT, CDR2 YNNKEL (reference sequence). Trimming took off 3 bases at V and 3 bases at J, with 6 bases between the two ends.